Reported below is one T cell receptor beta chain. Antigen unknown. From RNA transcripts, TCR beta CDR3 regions were amplified. A set of HTBI primers served as the primers for a first-round RT-PCR of the TCR CDR3. TCRdb re-called the multiplex PCR reads with MiXCR, one entry per CDR3 protein. The data contain fewer than 300,000 distinct CDR3 sequences, over 12% of them singletons. The data derive from a study of T cells in Graves' hyperthyroidism and ophthalmopathy. Study conclusions and caveats: In the blood, most expanded thyroid clonotypes above 0.001 appeared as well.

The TCR originated in a woman aged 45 to 65 with Graves' hyperthyroidism that later progressed to Graves' ophthalmopathy. The sample comprised blood.

The DNA for the CDR3 is TGTGCCAGCATGGGTATAGGACTTGGGGTGAGGGAGCAGTACTTC. Translating it yields CASMGIGLGVREQYF. The genes are TRBV6-1 and TRBJ2-7; tentative D call: TRBD2 (5 bases). The germline V gene has CDR1 MNHNS and CDR2 SASEGT. Trimming took off 7 bases at V and 7 bases at J, with 23 bases between the two ends. The CDR3 length is 15 residues.